These 26 T cell receptor beta chains were sequenced from one sample in a study of blood T cell repertoires in COVID-19. Data came from immunoSEQ multiplex PCR; TCRdb stores just in-frame clones and leaves some out. The sample lists hundreds of thousands of clones, 80% to 90% occurring once. Sequencing was carried out using PBMCs or T cells enriched from blood (not recorded which). These receptors were obtained from a man aged 18-30 years who had recovered from COVID-19.

The genes are TRBV28 and TRBJ1-2, with D maybe TRBD1 (5 bases). This CDR3 is 11 amino acids long. Trimming left V 2 bases short and J 8 bases short, with 6 bases between. Germline V gives CDR1 MDHEN, CDR2 SYDVKM. For the CDR3, the DNA is TGTGCCAGCAGTTTAGCAGGGGGCTACACCTTC. Translating gives CASSLAGGYTF.

The chain carries TRBV3-1 (or the pseudogene TRBV3-2) and TRBJ1-5; no clear D. V was shortened by 4 bases and J by 7 bases, with 8 bases between the two germline ends. The CDR3 sequence is 12 residues long. The germline gives CDR1 LGHDT, CDR2 YNNKEL (reference sequence). The CDR3 here is CASSLRSQPQHF. Written as DNA, the CDR3 is TGTGCCAGCAGCCTCAGGTCACAGCCCCAGCATTTT.

The rearrangement uses TRBV24-1 and TRBJ1-2; TRBD1 matches 8 bases. Germline V gives CDR1 KGHDR, CDR2 SFDVKD. V lost 7 bases to trimming and J lost 6 bases; unmatched junction nucleotides: 6. The CDR3 has 13 amino acids. CDR3 nucleotide sequence: TGTGCCACCAGCGGAGGACAGGGTGATGGCTACACCTTC. Its protein product is CATSGGQGDGYTF.

The rearrangement joins TRBV7-3 to TRBJ2-1; D is possibly TRBD2 (6 bases). Trimming stripped 5 bases from V and 8 bases from J, with 19 bases between. Germline CDR1 SGHTA, CDR2 FQGTGA. The CDR3 has 15 residues. CDR3 protein: CASSPFDGGLHEQFF. The CDR3 nucleotides are TGTGCCAGCAGCCCATTTGACGGGGGACTCCATGAGCAGTTCTTC.

The chain uses TRBV10-3 and TRBJ2-7; 9 nucleotides match TRBD2. The junction had 7 bases not matched to a gene; V was cut back by 6 bases and J by 4 bases. The CDR3 spans 14 residues. From germline, CDR1 is ENHRY and CDR2 SYGVKD. The CDR3 DNA reads TGTGCCATCAGACCGGGACTAGCACCATACGAGCAGTACTTC. Translation gives CAIRPGLAPYEQYF.

This rearrangement joins TRBV6-4 to TRBJ1-4; 9 nucleotides line up with TRBD1. Per germline, CDR1 MRHNA and CDR2 SNTAGT. V shed 0 bases, J shed 3 bases, and the junction held 2 bases outside the gene matches. This CDR3 is built from 16 residues. For the CDR3, the DNA is TGTGCCAGCAGTGACTCCTACAGGGGGCCTAATGAAAAACTGTTTTTT. Protein sequence: CASSDSYRGPNEKLFF.

The rearrangement uses TRBV4-2 and TRBJ1-1, with D perhaps TRBD1 (5 bases). The CDR3 loop spans 15 amino acids. The germline CDR1 and CDR2 sequences are LGHNA and YNFKEQ. With 3 bases removed from V and 1 base from J, the gap between germline ends came to 12 bases. The chain's CDR3 is CASSQSRDWNTEAFF. Here the CDR3 DNA reads TGTGCCAGCAGCCAGAGCAGGGACTGGAACACTGAAGCTTTCTTT.

V usage is TRBV28 and J usage is TRBJ1-5; possible D gene TRBD1, 5 bases. The CDR3 length is 14 residues. Per the germline V gene, CDR1 is MDHEN and CDR2 is SYDVKM. V lost 3 bases and J lost 6, with 12 bases in between. The CDR3 loop reads CASSFSAGSQPQHF. The CDR3 coding sequence is TGTGCCAGCAGTTTCTCCGCAGGGTCTCAGCCCCAGCATTTT.

This clone was recorded only once. The genes are TRBV19 and TRBJ1-5; 7 nucleotides agree with TRBD1. V gave up 7 bases and J gave up 6 bases; unmatched junction bases: 6. Germline CDR1 is LNHDA and CDR2 is SQIVND (reference sequence). The CDR3 has 13 amino acids. CDR3 amino acids: CASNPTGRQPQHF. CDR3 DNA sequence: TGTGCCAGTAACCCGACAGGGCGTCAGCCCCAGCATTTT.

The J gene is TRBJ2-2, the V gene TRBV6-4; a weak D match, TRBD1 (6 bases). This CDR3 has 14 amino acids. V gave up 4 bases and J gave up 5 bases, with 11 bases separating them. Germline values: CDR1 MRHNA, CDR2 SNTAGT. This CDR3 reads CASSVEGTTGELFF. The DNA of the CDR3 is TGTGCCAGCAGTGTGGAAGGGACAACCGGGGAGCTGTTTTTT.

This chain links TRBV2 with TRBJ2-3, with 8 bases that match TRBD2. J was trimmed by 2 bases and V by 5 bases; bases with no gene match: 9. Germline CDR1 SNHLY, CDR2 FYNNEI. This CDR3 contains 16 residues. The CDR3 loop is CASSPSGGAITDTQYF. The CDR3 DNA sequence: TGTGCCAGCAGTCCCTCCGGGGGGGCGATCACAGATACGCAGTATTTT.

The V and J genes are TRBV2 and TRBJ1-5; 8 bases line up with TRBD1. The CDR3 has 15 amino acids. CDR1 is SNHLY, CDR2 FYNNEI, per germline. V dropped 6 bases and J dropped 3; count of bases not matched to a gene: 7. The CDR3 is CASRATGGVNQPQHF. CDR3 nucleotides: TGTGCCAGCAGAGCTACAGGGGGGGTCAATCAGCCCCAGCATTTT.

This chain links TRBV2 with TRBJ2-7, with TRBD1 matching over 9 bases. Germline-derived CDR1 and CDR2 are SNHLY and FYNNEI. J lost 3 bases, V lost 2 bases, and 5 bases had no gene match. There are 15 residues in the CDR3. CDR3 in DNA: TGTGCCAGCAGTGAAACTGGGACAGGGAACTACGAGCAGTACTTC. Protein: CASSETGTGNYEQYF. Combining the CDR3 with reference TRBV2 and TRBJ2-7 gives the whole variable domain EPEVTQTPSHQVTQMGQEVILRCVPISNHLYFYWYRQILGQKVEFLVSFYNNEISEKSEIFDDQFSVERPDGSNFTLKIRSTKLEDSAMYFCASSETGTGNYEQYFGPGTRLTVT.

This chain uses TRBV6-5 with TRBJ2-5, with D perhaps TRBD1 (6 bases). CDR3 length equals 15 residues. Germline assignment: CDR1 MNHEY and CDR2 SVGAGI. Trimming removed 5 bases from V and 3 bases from J, with 16 bases in between. The CDR3, as DNA: TGTGCCAGCAGTCCGCCGGGACATAGAAAAGAGACCCAGTACTTC. This translates into CASSPPGHRKETQYF.

The J gene is TRBJ1-5, the V gene TRBV7-2, with D maybe TRBD1 (6 bases). V was clipped by 5 bases and J by 2 bases, with 16 bases between them. Germline loops: CDR1 SGHTA, CDR2 FQGNSA. This CDR3 contains 16 residues. For the CDR3, the DNA is TGTGCCAGCAGCGCTTACAGGGTCGGGGGCAATCAGCCCCAGCATTTT. Translating gives CASSAYRVGGNQPQHF.

This chain connects TRBV30 to TRBJ1-2, with 9 positions matching TRBD1. Germline-derived CDR1 and CDR2 are GTSNPN and SVGIG (reference sequence). V shed 4 bases and J 7 bases; nucleotides not matched to a gene: 13. This CDR3 spans 15 amino acids. The CDR3 bases are TGTGCCTGGAACATCCGGGACAGGGATTTTAGTGGCTACACCTTC. The encoded protein is CAWNIRDRDFSGYTF.

The chain carries TRBV11-2 and TRBJ1-1; TRBD1 matches 7 bases. V shed 5 bases and J 8 bases; nucleotides not matched to a gene: 8. This CDR3 contains 13 residues. Germline CDR1 is SGHAT and CDR2 is FQNNGV. The CDR3 DNA sequence: TGTGCCAGCAGCCCAGTAGGACAGGAGGAAGCTTTCTTT. This translates into CASSPVGQEEAFF.

This clone is a singleton in its sample. This chain connects TRBV5-4 to TRBJ2-7; 8 nucleotides align to TRBD1. V lost 0 bases to trimming and J lost 3 bases; unmatched junction nucleotides: 5. Germline V gene data show CDR1 as SGHNT and CDR2 as YYREEE (reference sequence). This CDR3 comprises 15 residues. For the CDR3, the DNA is TGTGCCAGCAGCTTGGGACAGGGGATCGTCTACGAGCAGTACTTC. This translates into CASSLGQGIVYEQYF. The full variable domain, completed using reference TRBV5-4 and TRBJ2-7, is ETGVTQSPTHLIKTRGQQVTLRCSSQSGHNTVSWYQQALGQGPQFIFQYYREEENGRGNFPPRFSGLQFPNYSSELNVNALELDDSALYLCASSLGQGIVYEQYFGPGTRLTVT.

This chain links TRBV14 with TRBJ2-1; TRBD2 matches 9 bases. This CDR3 spans 15 amino acids. J lost 1 base, V lost 6 bases, and 4 bases had no gene match. CDR1 and CDR2 (germline): SGHDN, FVKESK. The CDR3 DNA reads as TGTGCCAGCAGACTTACTAGCGGGTCCTACAATGAGCAGTTCTTC. Translating gives CASRLTSGSYNEQFF. The entire variable domain, with the rest obtained from reference TRBV14 and TRBJ2-1, is as follows: EAGVTQFPSHSVIEKGQTVTLRCDPISGHDNLYWYRRVMGKEIKFLLHFVKESKQDESGMPNNRFLAERTGGTYSTLKVQPAELEDSGVYFCASRLTSGSYNEQFFGPGTRLTVL.

Points on this clone: Other DNA sequences in the sample encode the same CDR3. The rearrangement uses TRBV19 and TRBJ1-1; D may be TRBD1 (6 bases). This CDR3 has 13 amino acids. Deletions cut 4 bases from V and 0 bases from J, with 6 bases between. Germline V CDR1 and CDR2: LNHDA, SQIVND (reference sequence). In DNA, the CDR3 is TGTGCCAGTAGTAGACAGGTGAACACTGAAGCTTTCTTT. It encodes CASSRQVNTEAFF. Full variable domain (missing parts from reference TRBV19 and TRBJ1-1): DGGITQSPKYLFRKEGQNVTLSCEQNLNHDAMYWYRQDPGQGLRLIYYSQIVNDFQKGDIAEGYSVSREKKESFPLTVTSAQKNPTAFYLCASSRQVNTEAFFGQGTRLTVV.

The chain uses TRBV7-6 and TRBJ1-4; possible D gene TRBD1, 5 bases. CDR1 and CDR2 from the germline V gene are SGHVS and FNYEAQ. The length of the CDR3 is 16 residues. The germline V and J ends were trimmed by 7 bases and 0 bases, with 15 bases remaining between them. The CDR3 protein is CASTLSSGSTNEKLFF. DNA for the CDR3: TGTGCCAGCACCCTCTCGTCAGGGTCAACTAATGAAAAACTGTTTTTT.

The gene calls are TRBV11-3 and TRBJ2-2; D perhaps matches TRBD1 (5 bases). The CDR3 is made up of 15 amino acids. CDR1 and CDR2 from the germline V gene are SGHNT and YENEEA. Between the trimmed V and J ends, which lost 5 bases and 7 bases, there was a span of 17 bases. In DNA form, the CDR3 reads TGTGCCAGCAGCCCGCAAACGATAGGGGACGGGGAGCTGTTTTTT. Translation gives CASSPQTIGDGELFF.

The gene calls are TRBV10-3 and TRBJ2-2, with 9 bases aligning to TRBD1. CDR3 size: 15 residues. CDR1 and CDR2 (germline): ENHRY, SYGVKD. Unmatched junction bases numbered 9, after V lost 8 bases and J lost 5 bases. The CDR3 spells CAIARGTGQTGELFF. CDR3 nucleotides: TGTGCCATCGCCCGCGGGACAGGGCAGACCGGGGAGCTGTTTTTT.

The J gene is TRBJ2-7, the V gene TRBV5-1; 15 nucleotides agree with TRBD2. CDR3 length: 14 amino acids. Germline loops: CDR1 SGHRS, CDR2 YFSETQ. The V segment lost 6 bases and the J segment 7 bases; nucleotides outside the gene matches: 5. This CDR3 reads CASTLGTSGREQYF. The CDR3 DNA sequence: TGCGCCAGCACCCTCGGGACTAGCGGGAGGGAGCAGTACTTC.

The chain joins TRBV3-1 (or the pseudogene TRBV3-2) to TRBJ1-3, with D hard to call. The CDR3 has 13 amino acids. Germline CDR1 is LGHDT and CDR2 is YNNKEL (reference sequence). Trimming removed 1 base from V and 4 bases from J, with 5 bases in between. Written as DNA, the CDR3 is TGTGCCAGCAGCCAAGCGGGGGGAAACACCATATATTTT. It translates to CASSQAGGNTIYF.

The V and J genes are TRBV28 and TRBJ1-1, with 9 bases identical to TRBD1. CDR3 length equals 13 residues. J gave up 6 bases and V 2 bases, and 1 base lay outside the gene matches. The germline V gene has CDR1 MDHEN and CDR2 SYDVKM. The DNA of the CDR3 is TGTGCCAGCAGTTTAGGGACAGGGTCTGAAGCTTTCTTT. Translation: CASSLGTGSEAFF.